These 23 T cell receptor beta chains came from one sample sequenced in a study of blood T cell repertoires in COVID-19. Only in-frame clones appear in the TCRdb table, and some are missing; sequencing was by immunoSEQ multiplex PCR. Among about 320,000 clones, 70% to 90% were seen once, and the ten largest hold 6% to 9%. The sequenced material came from peripheral blood. The receptors shown here come from a human donor in a cohort sampled during active COVID-19.

The chain is built from TRBV2 and TRBJ1-2; D gene ambiguous. CDR1 is SNHLY, CDR2 FYNNEI, per germline. Trimming took off 7 bases at V and 2 bases at J, with 14 bases between the two ends. This CDR3 has 14 amino acids. This CDR3 is CASILREPNYGYTF. CDR3 DNA: TGTGCCAGCATACTCCGGGAGCCCAACTATGGCTACACCTTC. The full variable domain, in which reference TRBV2 and TRBJ1-2 provide the parts outside the CDR3, is EPEVTQTPSHQVTQMGQEVILRCVPISNHLYFYWYRQILGQKVEFLVSFYNNEISEKSEIFDDQFSVERPDGSNFTLKIRSTKLEDSAMYFCASILREPNYGYTFGSGTRLTVV.

As DNA, the CDR3 is TGCGCCAGCAGCCGAACTAGCGGGGGGGCAAATACGCAGTATTTT. Its translation: CASSRTSGGANTQYF. The chain joins TRBV4-1 to TRBJ2-3, with TRBD2 matching 13 bases. V was pared by 4 bases and J by 7 bases, with 5 bases of the junction left unmatched. The CDR3 is 15 amino acids. Per the germline V gene, CDR1 is MGHRA and CDR2 is YSYEKL.

The V gene is TRBV18, the J gene TRBJ2-7, with 11 bases fitting TRBD1. CDR3 length equals 13 residues. Germline assignment: CDR1 KGHSH and CDR2 LQKENI. The V segment lost 6 bases and the J segment 5 bases; nucleotides outside the gene matches: 3. Written as DNA, the CDR3 is TGTGCCAGCTCTGGACAGGGGGCCCACGAGCAGTACTTC. This sequence encodes CASSGQGAHEQYF.

The V call is TRBV2, the J call TRBJ2-7; 9 positions agree with TRBD1. J gave up 6 bases and V 8 bases, and 14 bases lay outside the gene matches. The CDR3 sequence is 15 residues long. Germline CDR1 and CDR2: SNHLY and FYNNEI. CDR3: CASQERQGEFSEQYF. The DNA of the CDR3 is TGTGCCAGCCAAGAGAGACAGGGGGAATTTAGCGAGCAGTACTTC.

The chain employs TRBV5-4 and TRBJ1-4; TRBD1 is a possible D gene (6 bases). The CDR3 length is 17 residues. Trimming pared 4 bases from V and 5 bases from J, leaving 21 bases between. Germline V gene sequence: CDR1 SGHNT, CDR2 YYREEE (reference sequence). Here the CDR3 reads CASSLGQRKERNEKLFF. CDR3 nucleotides: TGTGCCAGCAGCCTTGGACAGCGAAAGGAACGGAATGAAAAACTGTTTTTT.

The rearrangement links TRBV6-5 to TRBJ1-2; no clear D gene. V was pared by 7 bases and J by 4 bases, with 10 bases between. Germline assignment: CDR1 MNHEY and CDR2 SVGAGI. There are 12 residues in the CDR3. The CDR3 protein is CASMRNLYGYTF. Here the CDR3 DNA reads TGTGCCAGCATGAGAAATCTCTATGGCTACACCTTC.

This clone was recorded once. A much more abundant neighbour one base away suggests this may be a read error. The chain has TRBV6-5 and TRBJ2-1, with D possibly being TRBD1 (6 bases). This CDR3 is built from 11 residues. Germline-derived CDR1 and CDR2 are MNHEY and SVGAGI. Trimming pared 6 bases from V and 7 bases from J, leaving 7 bases between. CDR3: CASSQGNEQFF. Here the CDR3 DNA reads TGTGCCAGCAGCCAGGGGAATGAGCAGTTCTTC.

The chain recombines TRBV19 with TRBJ1-4, with D unresolved. The germline CDR1 and CDR2 sequences are LNHDA and SQIVND (reference sequence). The CDR3 has 13 residues. With 5 bases removed from V and 4 bases from J, the gap between germline ends came to 8 bases. The DNA for the CDR3 is TGTGCCAGTAGTTCAAGAGGTAATGAAAAACTGTTTTTT. Translating gives CASSSRGNEKLFF.

The chain has TRBV6-5 and TRBJ1-3; TRBD1 might be the D (6 bases). CDR1 and CDR2 from the germline V gene are MNHEY and SVGAGI. V was clipped by 8 bases and J by 0 bases, with 11 bases between them. The CDR3 has 14 residues. The DNA for the CDR3 is TGTGCCAGCGGGGGGGCTCACTCTGGAAACACCATATATTTT. The encoded protein is CASGGAHSGNTIYF.

The V call is TRBV5-4, the J call TRBJ1-1; the D gene is possibly TRBD1 (6 bases). The V gene lost 4 bases and the J gene lost 4 bases, with 11 bases spanning the gap. Germline V gene data show CDR1 as SGHNT and CDR2 as YYREEE (reference sequence). The CDR3 runs to 13 residues. CDR3 protein: CASSQGHTTEAFF. CDR3 DNA sequence: TGTGCCAGCAGCCAGGGACATACCACTGAAGCTTTCTTT.

The gene calls are TRBV5-1 and TRBJ1-1, with 11 bases identical to TRBD1. Germline trimming cut 5 bases from V and 3 bases from J; bases unmatched to any gene: 21. This CDR3 spans 20 amino acids. Per the germline V gene, CDR1 is SGHRS and CDR2 is YFSETQ. The CDR3 nucleotides are TGCGCCAGCAGGGGGACAGGGGGAAGGATTTGGAGCCCTAGGGACACTGAAGCTTTCTTT. Amino acids: CASRGTGGRIWSPRDTEAFF. Supplemented by reference TRBV5-1 and TRBJ1-1, the full variable domain reads KAGVTQTPRYLIKTRGQQVTLSCSPISGHRSVSWYQQTPGQGLQFLFEYFSETQRNKGNFPGRFSGRQFSNSRSEMNVSTLELGDSALYLCASRGTGGRIWSPRDTEAFFGQGTRLTVV.

This clone was seen only once. V and J are TRBV18 and TRBJ1-1; D is uncertain. The CDR3 consists of 13 residues. V was shortened by 3 bases and J by 5 bases, with 10 bases between the two germline ends. Per germline, CDR1 KGHSH and CDR2 LQKENI. CDR3 sequence reads: CASSPGQETEAFF. CDR3 in DNA: TGTGCCAGCTCACCGGGCCAAGAGACTGAAGCTTTCTTT.

In nucleotides, the CDR3 is TGTGCCACCAGTGAGTCCGGGTTTCGGGAGCAGTACTTC. Protein sequence: CATSESGFREQYF. The rearrangement links TRBV24-1 to TRBJ2-7; D remains unclear. The V end was cut by 4 bases, the J end by 7 bases, with 13 bases between. Germline V gene lookup returns CDR1 KGHDR and CDR2 SFDVKD. CDR3 size: 13 residues.

The chain has TRBV5-1 and TRBJ1-3; possible D gene TRBD1, 5 bases. This CDR3 is 16 amino acids long. Between the trimmed V and J ends, which lost 6 bases and 0 bases, there was a span of 16 bases. Germline V gives CDR1 SGHRS, CDR2 YFSETQ. CDR3 in amino acids: CASTSEWGLSGNTIYF. For the CDR3, the DNA is TGCGCCAGCACTTCTGAATGGGGCCTCTCTGGAAACACCATATATTTT.

The genes are TRBV30 and TRBJ1-5, with a weak D call TRBD1 (6 bases). The CDR3 length is 14 residues. Germline assignment: CDR1 GTSNPN and CDR2 SVGIG (reference sequence). Trimming took 1 base from V and 4 from J, leaving 11 bases between them. The CDR3 loop is CAWSEGQLNQPQHF. The CDR3 bases are TGTGCCTGGAGTGAAGGACAGCTTAATCAGCCCCAGCATTTT.

Here the CDR3 DNA reads TGCGCCAGCACTCCTCTGAGCAATCAGCCCCAGCATTTT. It encodes CASTPLSNQPQHF. The V call is TRBV10-2, the J call TRBJ1-5; D is uncertain. Per the germline V gene, CDR1 is WSHSY and CDR2 is SAAADI. V was shortened by 7 bases and J by 1 base, with 8 bases between the two germline ends. This CDR3 spans 13 amino acids.

The CDR3 protein is CASKVGGVYNEQFF. The CDR3 DNA follows: TGTGCCAGCAAGGTCGGGGGGGTTTACAATGAGCAGTTCTTC. The chain couples TRBV6-5 to TRBJ2-1, with TRBD2 matching over 8 bases. This CDR3 contains 14 residues. The V segment lost 7 bases and the J segment 4 bases; nucleotides outside the gene matches: 6. Germline V gene data show CDR1 as MNHEY and CDR2 as SVGAGI.

The chain carries TRBV2 and TRBJ2-3, with TRBD2 identical over 7 bases. The germline V gene encodes CDR1 SNHLY and CDR2 FYNNEI. This CDR3 is built from 16 residues. J gave up 4 bases and V 7 bases, and 14 bases lay outside the gene matches. This CDR3 reads CASTTGGIHSSDTQYF. The CDR3 nucleotides are TGTGCCAGCACCACGGGGGGTATTCATTCGTCAGATACGCAGTATTTT.

The chain links TRBV5-1 to TRBJ2-2; a weak D match, TRBD1 (5 bases). Germline V gene data show CDR1 as SGHRS and CDR2 as YFSETQ. This CDR3 has 15 amino acids. V was clipped by 1 base and J by 2 bases, with 9 bases between them. Here the CDR3 reads CASSLSRGNTGELFF. The CDR3 DNA sequence: TGCGCCAGCAGCTTGAGTAGGGGCAACACCGGGGAGCTGTTTTTT.

DNA of the CDR3: TGTGCCAGCAGTGGCGACGGGGGCGAGCAGTACTTC. This codes for CASSGDGGEQYF. This sequence joins TRBV2 and TRBJ2-7, with D possibly TRBD2 on 6 matching bases. There are 12 residues in the CDR3. CDR1 is SNHLY, CDR2 FYNNEI, per germline. The germline V and J ends were trimmed by 4 bases and 6 bases, with 10 bases remaining between them.

The chain employs TRBV30 and TRBJ1-1, with D hard to call. Per germline, CDR1 GTSNPN and CDR2 SVGIG (reference sequence). V lost 3 bases to trimming and J lost 0 bases, with 11 bases between them. The CDR3 totals 14 residues. CDR3 nucleotides: TGTGCCTGGAGGAAGTCAGCGATGAACACTGAAGCTTTCTTT. Amino acids: CAWRKSAMNTEAFF.

This clone has more than one count but fewer than ten. The rearrangement joins TRBV6-5 to TRBJ1-1; possibly TRBD1 for D (6 bases). Germline V gives CDR1 MNHEY, CDR2 SVGAGI. This CDR3 contains 15 residues. V dropped 6 bases and J dropped 0 bases, with 14 bases sitting between them. CDR3 loop: CASRAGTRMNTEAFF. The DNA of the CDR3 is TGTGCCAGCAGAGCCGGGACACGGATGAACACTGAAGCTTTCTTT.

The chain recombines TRBV30 with TRBJ2-7; 11 bases line up with TRBD1. The J segment lost 7 bases and the V segment lost 8 bases, leaving 7 bases of the junction unmatched. Per germline, CDR1 GTSNPN and CDR2 SVGIG (reference sequence). The CDR3 runs to 12 residues. Here the CDR3 DNA reads TGTGCCCTCGGACAGGGGGCGGGGGAGCAGTACTTC. Translated, it gives CALGQGAGEQYF.